This passage covers 9 T cell receptor beta chains from one sample sequenced in a study of blood T cells in healthy people across ages. Combining a sample-barcoded 5' primer with a J-beta primer mix, a second PCR ran for about 6 to 11 cycles. Each CDR3 protein gets one entry after TCRdb re-called the 5' RACE reads with MiXCR. The sample yields hundreds of thousands of distinct CDR3 sequences, approximately 30% seen once. Sequencing input: blood. Every receptor here comes from a woman of 80 years or more in good health.

The chain couples TRBV12-3 or TRBV12-4 to TRBJ2-3; D may be TRBD2 (7 bases). The CDR3 length is 16 residues. V lost 6 bases and J lost 0, with 16 bases in between. The CDR3 loop is CASRPGGTVSTDTQYF. The CDR3 DNA reads TGTGCCAGCAGACCGGGGGGCACAGTGAGCACAGATACGCAGTATTTT.

The chain uses TRBV12-3 or TRBV12-4 and TRBJ2-3; D is uncertain. The V and J ends lost 5 bases and 7 bases respectively, with 19 bases between them. There are 15 residues in the CDR3. The CDR3 DNA is TGTGCCAGCAGTCTGTCCCGGGTGAGAGTAAATACGCAGTATTTT. Translated, it gives CASSLSRVRVNTQYF.

With respect to this clonotype: A much larger clonotype is one base distant, so this may be a read error. The CDR3 bases are TGCGCCAGCAGCTTAACACTGGTCAGGACTGGGGCCAACGTCCTGACTTTC. It encodes CASSLTLVRTGANVLTF. The chain carries TRBV4-3 and TRBJ2-6; D unresolved. Germline V gene data show CDR1 as LGHNA and CDR2 as YSLEER. The CDR3 is 17 residues long. Trimming pared 5 bases from V and 2 bases from J, leaving 16 bases between.

This clonotype was seen many times. The genes are TRBV4-1 and TRBJ2-1, with 9 bases fitting TRBD2. V shed 3 bases, J shed 3 bases, and the junction held 15 bases outside the gene matches. Germline V CDR1 and CDR2: MGHRA, YSYEKL. The CDR3 extends over 19 amino acids. CDR3 DNA sequence: TGCGCCAGCAGCCAGAGGCCTAGCGGGGAAGATACGTACTACAATGAGCAGTTCTTC. This sequence encodes CASSQRPSGEDTYYNEQFF.

Details on this clonotype: Possible read error: a much larger clone is one base away. This chain joins TRBV6-6 and TRBJ1-6, with 7 positions matching TRBD1. The length of the CDR3 is 13 residues. Germline CDR1 reads MNHNY; CDR2 reads SVGAGI (reference sequence). CDR3 nucleotide sequence: TGTGCCAGCAGCGACAGGGATAATTCACCCCCCCACTTT. This codes for CASSDRDNSPPHF.

In the case of this clonotype: A much larger clone lies a single base off, so this may be a read error. This chain links TRBV3-1 with TRBJ2-1; the match to TRBD2 covers 9 bases. The ends lost 4 bases at V and 10 bases at J; junction bases unmatched: 14. CDR3 length equals 16 residues. Germline lookup yields CDR1 LGHDT and CDR2 YNNKEL (reference sequence). In DNA form, the CDR3 reads TGTGCCAGCAGCCGATTAGCGGGGGCCTTTACCTACGAGCAGTTCTTC. Its translation is CASSRLAGAFTYEQFF.

This clonotype was detected a few times. This chain connects TRBV11-2 to TRBJ2-1, with 11 bases fitting TRBD1. The CDR3 length is 15 residues. CDR1 and CDR2 (germline): SGHAT, FQNNGV. V lost 3 bases and J lost 7; bases outside the gene matches: 5. Here the CDR3 reads CASSFSGQGANEQFF. In nucleotides, the CDR3 is TGTGCCAGCAGCTTCAGTGGACAGGGGGCGAATGAGCAGTTCTTC.

This clonotype was counted ten times or more. Written as DNA, the CDR3 is TGCAGTGCTACCCAACTAGTATCCCAAGAGACCCAGTACTTC. Translated: CSATQLVSQETQYF. The chain links TRBV20-1 to TRBJ2-5; a weak D match, TRBD2 (5 bases). The length of the CDR3 is 14 residues. Germline V lookup: CDR1 DFQATT, CDR2 SNEGSKA (reference sequence). Deletions cut 4 bases from V and 1 base from J, with 13 bases between.

The chain joins TRBV20-1 to TRBJ2-7, with a tentative D call TRBD2 (5 bases). The V end lost 1 base, the J end lost 6 bases, and 7 bases lay between the germline ends. CDR1 is DFQATT, CDR2 SNEGSKA, per germline (reference sequence). The CDR3 totals 11 residues. The CDR3 region has the DNA TGCAGTGCTAGAGGAACTAGCGAGCAGTACTTC. Translated, it gives CSARGTSEQYF.